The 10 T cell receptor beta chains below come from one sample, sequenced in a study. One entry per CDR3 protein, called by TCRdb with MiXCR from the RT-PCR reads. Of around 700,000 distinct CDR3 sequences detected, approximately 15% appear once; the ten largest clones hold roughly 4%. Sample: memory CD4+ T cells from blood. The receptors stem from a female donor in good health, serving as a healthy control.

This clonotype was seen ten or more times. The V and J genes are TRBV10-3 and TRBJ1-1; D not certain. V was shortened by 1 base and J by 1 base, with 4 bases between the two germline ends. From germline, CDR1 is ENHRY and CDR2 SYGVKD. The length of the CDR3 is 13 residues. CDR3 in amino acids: CAISEWENTEAFF. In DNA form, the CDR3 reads TGTGCCATCAGTGAGTGGGAGAACACTGAAGCTTTCTTT.

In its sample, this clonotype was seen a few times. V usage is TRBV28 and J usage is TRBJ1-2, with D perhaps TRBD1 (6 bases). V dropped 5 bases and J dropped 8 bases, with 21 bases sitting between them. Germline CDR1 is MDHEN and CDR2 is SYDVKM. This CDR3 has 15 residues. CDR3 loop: CASSPRQAWYDGYTF. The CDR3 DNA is TGTGCCAGCAGTCCTCGACAGGCATGGTATGACGGCTACACCTTC.

For the CDR3, the DNA is TGTGCCAGCAGCTTATTCGACGCTGAAGCTTTCTTT. Amino acids: CASSLFDAEAFF. This chain links TRBV7-9 with TRBJ1-1, with unresolved D. The CDR3 is made up of 12 amino acids. In germline, CDR1 is SEHNR, CDR2 FQNEAQ (reference sequence). V dropped 2 bases and J dropped 6 bases, with 7 bases sitting between them.

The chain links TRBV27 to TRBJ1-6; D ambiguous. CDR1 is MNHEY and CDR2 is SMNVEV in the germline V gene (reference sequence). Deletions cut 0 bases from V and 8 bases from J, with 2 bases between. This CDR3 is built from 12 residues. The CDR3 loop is CASSLSHSPLHF. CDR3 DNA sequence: TGTGCCAGCAGTTTATCGCATTCACCCCTCCACTTT.

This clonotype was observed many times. CDR3 bases: TGTGCCAGCAGCTTAGCGCTCGGGGGATCCTATAATTCACCCCTCCACTTT. Its translation is CASSLALGGSYNSPLHF. V is TRBV7-8 and J is TRBJ1-6, with D possibly matching TRBD1 (5 bases). The CDR3 is 17 residues long. Germline CDR1 is SGHVS and CDR2 is FQNEAQ. V shed 0 bases and J shed 1 base, with 10 bases lying between them.

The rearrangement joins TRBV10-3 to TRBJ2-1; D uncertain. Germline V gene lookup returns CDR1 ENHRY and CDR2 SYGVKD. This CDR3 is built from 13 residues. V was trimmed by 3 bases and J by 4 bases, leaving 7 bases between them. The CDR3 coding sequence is TGTGCCATCAGTGACAGCAATTACAATGAGCAGTTCTTC. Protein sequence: CAISDSNYNEQFF.

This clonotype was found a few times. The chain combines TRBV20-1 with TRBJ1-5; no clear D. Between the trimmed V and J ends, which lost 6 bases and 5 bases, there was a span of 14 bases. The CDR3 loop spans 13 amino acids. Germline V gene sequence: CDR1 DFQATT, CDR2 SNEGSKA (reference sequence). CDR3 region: CSAASRRDQPQHF. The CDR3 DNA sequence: TGCAGTGCCGCTTCCCGGAGAGATCAGCCCCAGCATTTT.

The CDR3 nucleotides are TGTGCCAGCAGTCCGACGGGGGGGGGCACAGATACGCAGTATTTT. Its translation is CASSPTGGGTDTQYF. The rearrangement links TRBV12-3 or TRBV12-4 to TRBJ2-3, with 8 bases lining up with TRBD2. The CDR3 is 15 amino acids. J was trimmed by 1 base and V by 5 bases; bases with no gene match: 5.

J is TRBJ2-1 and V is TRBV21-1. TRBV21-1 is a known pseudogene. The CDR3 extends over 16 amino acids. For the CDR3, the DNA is TGTGCCAGCAGCAAAGCGCAGGGTGAAGAAGGAAATGAGCAGTTCTTC. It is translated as CASSKAQGEEGNEQFF.

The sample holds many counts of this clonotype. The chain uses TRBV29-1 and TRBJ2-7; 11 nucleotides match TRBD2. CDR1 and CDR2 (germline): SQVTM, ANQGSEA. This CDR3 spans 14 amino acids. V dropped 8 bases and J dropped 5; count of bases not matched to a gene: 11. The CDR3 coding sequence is TGCAGCATAACTAGCGGGAGTTTTCAGGACGAGCAGTACTTC. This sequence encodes CSITSGSFQDEQYF.